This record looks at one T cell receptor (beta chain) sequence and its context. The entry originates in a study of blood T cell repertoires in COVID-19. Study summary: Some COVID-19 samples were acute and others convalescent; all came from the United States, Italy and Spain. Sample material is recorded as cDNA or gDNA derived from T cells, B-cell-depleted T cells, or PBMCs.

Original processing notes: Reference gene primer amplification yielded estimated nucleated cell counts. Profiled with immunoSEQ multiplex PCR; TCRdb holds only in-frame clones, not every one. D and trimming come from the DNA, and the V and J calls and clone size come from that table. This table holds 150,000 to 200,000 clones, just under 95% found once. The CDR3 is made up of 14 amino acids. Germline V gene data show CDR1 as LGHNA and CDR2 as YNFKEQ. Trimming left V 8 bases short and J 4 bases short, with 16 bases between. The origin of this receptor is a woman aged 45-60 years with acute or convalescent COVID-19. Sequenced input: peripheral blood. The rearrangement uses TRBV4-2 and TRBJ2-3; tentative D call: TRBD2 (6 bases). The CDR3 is CASRETRNSDTQYF. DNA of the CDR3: TGTGCCAGCCGAGAGACTAGAAACTCAGATACGCAGTATTTT.